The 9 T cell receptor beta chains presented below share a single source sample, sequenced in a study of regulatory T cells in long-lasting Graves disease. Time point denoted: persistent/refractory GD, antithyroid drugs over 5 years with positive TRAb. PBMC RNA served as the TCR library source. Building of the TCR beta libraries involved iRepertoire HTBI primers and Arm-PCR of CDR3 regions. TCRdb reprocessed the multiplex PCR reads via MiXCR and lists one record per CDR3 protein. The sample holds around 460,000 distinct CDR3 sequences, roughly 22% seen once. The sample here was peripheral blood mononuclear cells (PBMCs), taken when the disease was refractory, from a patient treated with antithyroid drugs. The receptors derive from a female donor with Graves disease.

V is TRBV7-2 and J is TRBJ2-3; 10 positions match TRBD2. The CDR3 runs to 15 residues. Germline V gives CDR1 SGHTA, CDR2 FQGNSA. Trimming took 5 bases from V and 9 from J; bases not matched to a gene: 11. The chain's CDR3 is CASSELAGEAKTQYF. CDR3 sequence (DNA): TGTGCCAGCAGCGAGCTAGCGGGGGAGGCCAAGACGCAGTATTTT.

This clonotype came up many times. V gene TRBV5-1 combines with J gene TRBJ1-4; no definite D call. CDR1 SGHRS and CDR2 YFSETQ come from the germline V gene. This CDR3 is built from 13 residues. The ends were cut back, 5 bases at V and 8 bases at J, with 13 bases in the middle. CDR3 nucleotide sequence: TGCGCCAGCAGTAAAGAGGGCGGGGAAAAACTGTTTTTT. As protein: CASSKEGGEKLFF.

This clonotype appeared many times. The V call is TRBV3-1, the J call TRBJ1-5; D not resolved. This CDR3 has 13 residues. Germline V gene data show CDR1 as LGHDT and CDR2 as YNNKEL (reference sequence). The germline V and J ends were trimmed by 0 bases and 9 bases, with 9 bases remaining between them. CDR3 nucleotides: TGTGCCAGCAGCCAAGATACGGTCCCGCCCCAGCATTTT. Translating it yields CASSQDTVPPQHF.

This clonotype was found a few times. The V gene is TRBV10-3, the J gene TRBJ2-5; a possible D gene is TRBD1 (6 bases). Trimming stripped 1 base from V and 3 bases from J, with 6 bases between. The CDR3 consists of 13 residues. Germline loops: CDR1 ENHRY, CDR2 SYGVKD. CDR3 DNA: TGTGCCATCAGTGAGTACAGGGAAGAGACCCAGTACTTC. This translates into CAISEYREETQYF.

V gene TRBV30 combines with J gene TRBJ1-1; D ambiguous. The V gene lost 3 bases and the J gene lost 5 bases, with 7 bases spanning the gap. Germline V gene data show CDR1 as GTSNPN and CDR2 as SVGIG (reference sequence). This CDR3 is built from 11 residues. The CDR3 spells CAWSPRTEAFF. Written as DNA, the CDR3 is TGTGCCTGGAGCCCTCGGACTGAAGCTTTCTTT.

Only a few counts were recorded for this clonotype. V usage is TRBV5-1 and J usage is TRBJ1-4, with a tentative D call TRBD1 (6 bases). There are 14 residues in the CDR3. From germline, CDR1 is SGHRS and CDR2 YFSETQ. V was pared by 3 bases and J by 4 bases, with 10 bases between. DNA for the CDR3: TGCGCCAGCAGCTCGGACAGCCATAATGAAAAACTGTTTTTT. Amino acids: CASSSDSHNEKLFF. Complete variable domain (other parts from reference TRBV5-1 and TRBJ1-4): KAGVTQTPRYLIKTRGQQVTLSCSPISGHRSVSWYQQTPGQGLQFLFEYFSETQRNKGNFPGRFSGRQFSNSRSEMNVSTLELGDSALYLCASSSDSHNEKLFFGSGTQLSVL.

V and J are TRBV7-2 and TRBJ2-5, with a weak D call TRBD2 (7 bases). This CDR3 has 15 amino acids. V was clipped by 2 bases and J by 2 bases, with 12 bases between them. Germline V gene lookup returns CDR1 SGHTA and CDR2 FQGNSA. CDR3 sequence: CTSSLTRGRQETQYF. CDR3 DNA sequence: TGTACCAGCAGCTTAACGCGGGGGCGGCAAGAGACCCAGTACTTC. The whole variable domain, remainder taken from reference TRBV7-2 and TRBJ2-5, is GAGVSQSPSNKVTEKGKDVELRCDPISGHTALYWYRQSLGQGLEFLIYFQGNSAPDKSGLPSDRFSAERTGGSVSTLTIQRTQQEDSAVYLCTSSLTRGRQETQYFGPGTRLLVL.

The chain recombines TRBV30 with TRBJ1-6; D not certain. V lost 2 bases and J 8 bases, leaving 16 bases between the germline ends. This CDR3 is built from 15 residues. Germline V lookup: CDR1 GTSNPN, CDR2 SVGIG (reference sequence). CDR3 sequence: CAWSLAADGHSPLHF. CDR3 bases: TGTGCCTGGAGTTTGGCGGCGGACGGACATTCACCCCTCCACTTT. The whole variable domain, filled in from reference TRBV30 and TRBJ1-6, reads SQTIHQWPATLVQPVGSPLSLECTVEGTSNPNLYWYRQAAGRGLQLLFYSVGIGQISSEVPQNLSASRPQDRQFILSSKKLLLSDSGFYLCAWSLAADGHSPLHFGNGTRLTVT.

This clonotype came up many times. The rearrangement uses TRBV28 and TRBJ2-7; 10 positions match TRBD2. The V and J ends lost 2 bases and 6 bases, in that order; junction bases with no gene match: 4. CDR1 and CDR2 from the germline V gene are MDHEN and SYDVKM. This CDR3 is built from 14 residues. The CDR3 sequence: CASSLAQRGGEQYF. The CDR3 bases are TGTGCCAGCAGTTTAGCTCAGCGGGGGGGCGAGCAGTACTTC.